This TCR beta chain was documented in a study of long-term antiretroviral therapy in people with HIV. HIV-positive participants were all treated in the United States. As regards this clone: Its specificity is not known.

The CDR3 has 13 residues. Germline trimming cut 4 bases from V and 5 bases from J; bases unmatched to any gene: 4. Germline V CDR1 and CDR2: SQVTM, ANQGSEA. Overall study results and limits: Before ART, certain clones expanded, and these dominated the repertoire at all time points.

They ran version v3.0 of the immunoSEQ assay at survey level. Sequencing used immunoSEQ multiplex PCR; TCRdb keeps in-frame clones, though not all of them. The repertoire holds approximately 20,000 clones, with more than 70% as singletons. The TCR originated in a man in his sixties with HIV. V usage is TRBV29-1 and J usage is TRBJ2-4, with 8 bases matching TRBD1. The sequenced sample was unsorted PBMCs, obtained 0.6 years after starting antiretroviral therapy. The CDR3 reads CSVGATGENIQYF. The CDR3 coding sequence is TGCAGCGTTGGGGCGACAGGGGAAAACATTCAGTACTTC. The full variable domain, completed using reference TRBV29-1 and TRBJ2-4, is SAVISQKPSRDICQRGTSLTIQCQVDSQVTMMFWYRQQPGQSLTLIATANQGSEATYESGFVIDKFPISRPNLTFSTLTVSNMSPEDSSIYLCSVGATGENIQYFGAGTRLSVL.